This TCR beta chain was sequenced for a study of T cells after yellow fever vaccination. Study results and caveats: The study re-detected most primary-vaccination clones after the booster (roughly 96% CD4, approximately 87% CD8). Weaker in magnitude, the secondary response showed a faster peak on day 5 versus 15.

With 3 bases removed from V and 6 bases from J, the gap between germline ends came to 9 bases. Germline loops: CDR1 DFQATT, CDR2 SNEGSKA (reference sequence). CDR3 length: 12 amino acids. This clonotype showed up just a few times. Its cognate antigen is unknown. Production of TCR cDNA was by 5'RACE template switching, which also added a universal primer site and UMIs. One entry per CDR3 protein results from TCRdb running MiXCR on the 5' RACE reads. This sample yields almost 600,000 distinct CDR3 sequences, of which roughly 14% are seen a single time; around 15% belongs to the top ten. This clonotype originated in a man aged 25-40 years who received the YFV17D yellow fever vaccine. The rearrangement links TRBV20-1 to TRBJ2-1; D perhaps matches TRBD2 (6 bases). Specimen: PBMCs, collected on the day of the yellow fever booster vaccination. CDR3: CSASAGSNEQFF. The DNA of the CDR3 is TGCAGTGCTAGCGCGGGGAGCAATGAGCAGTTCTTC.